Presented here are 11 T cell receptor beta chains from one specimen sequenced in a study of cytomegalovirus exposure and HLA in healthy donors. PCR involved 60 Vbeta and 13 Jbeta primers. The assay was immunoSEQ multiplex PCR, and TCRdb's table has in-frame clones only and misses some. Its clone listing holds fewer than 95,000 clones. Sequenced: PBMCs. These receptors were taken from a middle-aged woman in good health and CMV-seropositive.

CDR3 protein: CASSLGLALLAGELFF. CDR3 sequence (DNA): TGTGCCAGCAGCCTAGGACTAGCGTTACTGGCCGGGGAGCTGTTTTTT. This chain uses TRBV28 with TRBJ2-2; TRBD2 agrees at 9 bases. The CDR3 is 16 residues long. V dropped 6 bases and J dropped 6; count of bases not matched to a gene: 11. Germline V gene data show CDR1 as MDHEN and CDR2 as SYDVKM.

The V call is TRBV19, the J call TRBJ1-6, with a possible D match to TRBD1 (6 bases). CDR1 is LNHDA and CDR2 is SQIVND in the germline V gene (reference sequence). This CDR3 has 14 residues. V was clipped by 5 bases and J by 9 bases, with 14 bases between them. DNA for the CDR3: TGTGCCAGTAGTTTCACGGGAGGGGGTTCACCCCTCCACTTT. Translated: CASSFTGGGSPLHF.

The V call is TRBV2, the J call TRBJ2-1, with 7 bases matching TRBD1. V was pared by 3 bases and J by 8 bases, with 7 bases of the junction left unmatched. Germline loops: CDR1 SNHLY, CDR2 FYNNEI. CDR3 length: 14 residues. CDR3 coding DNA: TGTGCCAGCAGTGAGGGGACAGCGCCTTATGAGCAGTTCTTC. Translation gives CASSEGTAPYEQFF.

J is TRBJ2-3 and V is TRBV19, with D possibly matching TRBD2 (6 bases). Germline CDR1 and CDR2: LNHDA and SQIVND (reference sequence). The CDR3 sequence is 17 residues long. The V and J ends lost 0 bases and 3 bases respectively, with 16 bases between them. In DNA, the CDR3 is TGTGCCAGTAGTATAGATTCACCGGGAGTCGCGACAGATACGCAGTATTTT. Its translation: CASSIDSPGVATDTQYF.

This sequence joins TRBV4-2 and TRBJ2-7; 8 nucleotides match TRBD2. This CDR3 has 15 residues. From germline, CDR1 is LGHNA and CDR2 YNFKEQ. The V segment lost 0 bases and the J segment 2 bases; nucleotides outside the gene matches: 3. The CDR3 here is CASSQDDSGAYEQYF. The CDR3 DNA reads as TGTGCCAGCAGCCAAGATGATAGCGGGGCCTACGAGCAGTACTTC.

The genes are TRBV28 and TRBJ1-1, with a weak D call TRBD1 (5 bases). Trimming took 2 bases from V and 1 from J, leaving 14 bases between them. This CDR3 spans 16 amino acids. CDR1 and CDR2 from the germline V gene are MDHEN and SYDVKM. CDR3 region: CASSLPLGARNTEAFF. CDR3 nucleotide sequence: TGTGCCAGCAGTTTACCCCTTGGGGCACGGAACACTGAAGCTTTCTTT. Full variable domain (outside the CDR3, taken from reference TRBV28 and TRBJ1-1): DVKVTQSSRYLVKRTGEKVFLECVQDMDHENMFWYRQDPGLGLRLIYFSYDVKMKEKGDIPEGYSVSREKKERFSLILESASTNQTSMYLCASSLPLGARNTEAFFGQGTRLTVV.

The CDR3 region is CASRDPNYGYTF. The CDR3 DNA reads TGTGCCTCGAGAGATCCTAACTATGGCTACACCTTC. This chain joins TRBV28 and TRBJ1-2; the D is unclear. Trimming cost V 11 bases and J 0 bases, with 10 bases left between them. The CDR3 runs to 12 residues. Germline CDR1 is MDHEN and CDR2 is SYDVKM.

The V gene is TRBV5-1, the J gene TRBJ2-3; D possibly corresponds to TRBD2 (5 bases). The length of the CDR3 is 16 residues. The germline gives CDR1 SGHRS, CDR2 YFSETQ. V was pared by 4 bases and J by 2 bases, with 17 bases between. The DNA for the CDR3 is TGCGCCAGCAGCACCCTAGGCGGGCGTAACACAGATACGCAGTATTTT. Translating it yields CASSTLGGRNTDTQYF.

The J gene is TRBJ1-1, the V gene TRBV19; D not resolved. Germline CDR1 LNHDA, CDR2 SQIVND (reference sequence). This CDR3 spans 15 amino acids. V was clipped by 5 bases and J by 0 bases, with 13 bases between them. CDR3 residues: CASSPFPRLNTEAFF. DNA of the CDR3: TGTGCCAGTAGTCCCTTCCCCAGATTGAACACTGAAGCTTTCTTT.

The CDR3 loop reads CASSQYPVQGARGYTF. The CDR3 DNA reads as TGCGCCAGCAGCCAATACCCGGTACAGGGGGCGAGGGGCTACACCTTC. The gene calls are TRBV4-1 and TRBJ1-2; 9 bases match TRBD1. Germline assignment: CDR1 MGHRA and CDR2 YSYEKL. V shed 2 bases, J shed 8 bases, and the junction held 12 bases outside the gene matches. The CDR3 consists of 16 residues.

The V and J genes are TRBV25-1 and TRBJ2-4; weak D call: TRBD2 (5 bases). This CDR3 is built from 14 residues. Trimming cost V 2 bases and J 3 bases, with 8 bases left between them. Germline V CDR1 and CDR2: MGHDK, SYGVNS. The chain's CDR3 is CASSEQEDKNIQYF. The CDR3 nucleotides are TGTGCCAGCAGTGAACAGGAGGACAAAAACATTCAGTACTTC.